The 27 T cell receptor beta chains reported below all come from one sample, sequenced in a study of blood T cell repertoires in COVID-19. Using immunoSEQ multiplex PCR, the repertoire was profiled, and TCRdb retains in-frame clones only, with some absent. The top ten hold 1.7% of the sample, which has fewer than 400,000 clones, under 90% seen once. The material sequenced was PBMCs or T cells enriched from blood (not recorded which). These TCRs come from a woman aged 30 to 39 who had recovered from COVID-19.

This chain joins TRBV10-1 and TRBJ2-1, with TRBD2 as a possible D gene (5 bases). The CDR3 consists of 16 residues. The germline V and J ends were trimmed by 3 bases and 8 bases, with 20 bases remaining between them. Germline lookup yields CDR1 WNHNN and CDR2 SYGVQD (reference sequence). The CDR3 loop reads CASSDGERPSDDEQFF. DNA of the CDR3: TGCGCCAGCAGTGATGGGGAGAGACCCTCGGATGATGAGCAGTTCTTC.

This rearrangement joins TRBV11-3 to TRBJ2-1, with 9 bases aligning to TRBD2. This CDR3 is 15 amino acids long. After removal of 5 bases from V and 2 bases from J, the junction contained 4 bases not matched to a gene. Germline CDR1 is SGHNT and CDR2 is YENEEA. The CDR3 DNA reads as TGTGCCAGCAGCATCGGACTAGCGCCCTACAATGAGCAGTTCTTC. Translation gives CASSIGLAPYNEQFF.

The chain recombines TRBV3-1 (or the pseudogene TRBV3-2) with TRBJ1-1; D possibly corresponds to TRBD1 (5 bases). Germline assignment: CDR1 LGHDT and CDR2 YNNKEL (reference sequence). V shed 4 bases and J shed 0 bases, with 12 bases lying between them. CDR3 length: 15 amino acids. The CDR3: CASSPWTRMNTEAFF. The CDR3 region has the DNA TGTGCCAGCAGCCCCTGGACACGTATGAACACTGAAGCTTTCTTT.

V is TRBV24-1 and J is TRBJ1-4, with 7 bases that match TRBD1. The CDR3 sequence is 12 residues long. After removal of 9 bases from V and 7 bases from J, the junction contained 4 bases not matched to a gene. Germline V lookup: CDR1 KGHDR, CDR2 SFDVKD. CDR3 bases: TGTGCCACCTGCGACAGGGTTGAAAAACTGTTTTTT. Its protein is CATCDRVEKLFF.

The chain couples TRBV21-1 to TRBJ1-1; the table's D call, TRBD1, was not checked against the DNA. TRBV21-1 is a pseudogene locus. The CDR3 runs to 19 residues. The CDR3 region has the DNA TGTGCCAGCAGCAAAGAGGTGGAAGAGAGCGGGGACAGGGGCGGTGAAGCTTTCTTT. It yields the protein CASSKEVEESGDRGGEAFF.

The chain combines TRBV25-1 with TRBJ2-7, with 9 bases matching TRBD2. J was trimmed by 7 bases and V by 6 bases; bases with no gene match: 10. CDR1 and CDR2 from the germline V gene are MGHDK and SYGVNS. The CDR3 sequence is 14 residues long. Here the CDR3 DNA reads TGTGCCAGCAGGAGTAGCGGGAGATCGGGGGAGCAGTACTTC. Residues: CASRSSGRSGEQYF.

This chain joins TRBV19 and TRBJ1-5; D call uncertain. In germline, CDR1 is LNHDA, CDR2 SQIVND (reference sequence). The CDR3 length is 12 residues. Trimming pared 5 bases from V and 5 bases from J, leaving 7 bases between. Here the CDR3 reads CASSGTDQPQHF. The CDR3 coding sequence is TGTGCCAGTAGTGGCACAGATCAGCCCCAGCATTTT.

The chain employs TRBV27 and TRBJ1-5, with TRBD1 matching 8 bases. The CDR3 totals 14 residues. After removal of 6 bases from V and 6 bases from J, the junction contained 7 bases not matched to a gene. The germline CDR1 and CDR2 sequences are MNHEY and SMNVEV (reference sequence). The CDR3 coding sequence is TGTGCCAGCAGGATCACAGGGGGTAGTCAGCCCCAGCATTTT. Protein: CASRITGGSQPQHF.

The genes are TRBV28 and TRBJ1-5, with D maybe TRBD1 (6 bases). There are 15 residues in the CDR3. From germline, CDR1 is MDHEN and CDR2 SYDVKM. Trimming shortened V by 6 bases and J by 6 bases, and 18 bases separated the two germline ends. CDR3 sequence reads: CASSTLGAPGQPQHF. The CDR3 bases are TGTGCCAGCAGCACACTGGGGGCGCCGGGTCAGCCCCAGCATTTT.

This clone was recorded only once. This rearrangement joins TRBV28 to TRBJ1-5; maybe TRBD1 (5 bases). This CDR3 is 14 amino acids long. The germline V and J ends were trimmed by 6 bases and 11 bases, with 20 bases remaining between them. The germline gives CDR1 MDHEN, CDR2 SYDVKM. The CDR3 DNA follows: TGTGCCAGCAGCGGGGGGGTTCGTATAGGATCCCAGCATTTT. Its translation is CASSGGVRIGSQHF.

This clone occurred a few times. The rearrangement links TRBV7-9 to TRBJ2-1; possibly TRBD2 for D (6 bases). Trimming removed 5 bases from V and 4 bases from J, with 18 bases in between. The germline CDR1 and CDR2 sequences are SEHNR and FQNEAQ (reference sequence). CDR3 length equals 16 residues. CDR3 sequence: CASSTRTDGGYNEQFF. The CDR3 DNA reads TGTGCCAGCAGCACAAGGACGGATGGGGGGTACAATGAGCAGTTCTTC.

V and J are TRBV11-2 and TRBJ2-1; 7 nucleotides line up with TRBD1. This CDR3 has 15 residues. Per the germline V gene, CDR1 is SGHAT and CDR2 is FQNNGV. V lost 5 bases, J lost 4 bases, and 8 bases stayed unmatched. Written as DNA, the CDR3 is TGTGCCAGCAGCCCCCCAATACAGGGGTACAATGAGCAGTTCTTC. Its protein is CASSPPIQGYNEQFF.

This clone is a singleton in its sample. The gene calls are TRBV27 and TRBJ2-5; 7 bases line up with TRBD2. The trim removed 5 bases at V and 2 bases at J, leaving 8 bases unmatched. This CDR3 contains 15 residues. CDR1 is MNHEY and CDR2 is SMNVEV in the germline V gene (reference sequence). CDR3 loop: CASSATPGLQETQYF. The CDR3 DNA reads TGTGCCAGCAGTGCGACTCCGGGACTACAAGAGACCCAGTACTTC.

CDR3 DNA sequence: TGTGCCAGCAGCTTAGATCCTAGCGGGTTCACAGATACGCAGTATTTT. Protein product: CASSLDPSGFTDTQYF. V and J are TRBV7-9 and TRBJ2-3; 8 nucleotides agree with TRBD2. This CDR3 contains 16 residues. Germline loops: CDR1 SEHNR, CDR2 FQNEAQ (reference sequence). Germline trimming cut 1 base from V and 2 bases from J; bases unmatched to any gene: 5.

The chain uses TRBV5-5 and TRBJ2-7, with TRBD2 matching over 7 bases. J was trimmed by 2 bases and V by 4 bases; bases with no gene match: 18. This CDR3 is built from 18 residues. Looked up from germline, CDR1 is SGHKS and CDR2 is YYEKEE (reference sequence). The CDR3 reads CASSAMGGDSYAPYEQYF. The CDR3 DNA is TGTGCCAGCAGCGCGATGGGGGGGGACTCCTATGCCCCCTACGAGCAGTACTTC.

The chain uses TRBV19 and TRBJ2-1, with a tentative D call TRBD1 (6 bases). The CDR3 is 15 amino acids. Looked up from germline, CDR1 is LNHDA and CDR2 is SQIVND (reference sequence). The V and J ends lost 2 bases and 3 bases respectively, with 11 bases between them. CDR3 coding DNA: TGTGCCAGTAGTATAAAGGTGGACAGCTACAATGAGCAGTTCTTC. Residues: CASSIKVDSYNEQFF.

This chain uses TRBV30 with TRBJ1-4; D gene ambiguous. Trimming removed 3 bases from V and 4 bases from J, with 9 bases in between. The CDR3 totals 13 residues. Germline V CDR1 and CDR2: GTSNPN, SVGIG (reference sequence). CDR3 amino acids: CAWRPGFNEKLFF. CDR3 nucleotide sequence: TGTGCCTGGAGACCGGGGTTTAATGAAAAACTGTTTTTT.

The chain carries TRBV28 and TRBJ2-3; tentative D call: TRBD2 (6 bases). The CDR3 covers 19 residues. The V and J ends lost 4 bases and 4 bases respectively, with 27 bases between them. Germline assignment: CDR1 MDHEN and CDR2 SYDVKM. CDR3 sequence: CASSSDQRRGTEGSDTQYF. Written as DNA, the CDR3 is TGTGCCAGCAGTTCCGACCAGAGACGGGGGACGGAGGGATCAGATACGCAGTATTTT.

A few counts support this clone. The V and J genes are TRBV7-3 and TRBJ2-7; the D gene is possibly TRBD1 (6 bases). The CDR3 length is 13 residues. V lost 1 base and J lost 6, with 10 bases in between. In germline, CDR1 is SGHTA, CDR2 FQGTGA. The CDR3 loop is CASSLNSGAEQYF. The CDR3 nucleotides read TGTGCCAGCAGCTTAAATTCAGGGGCCGAGCAGTACTTC.

The chain carries TRBV11-2 and TRBJ2-1, with TRBD2 identical over 10 bases. The CDR3 is made up of 14 amino acids. Germline V lookup: CDR1 SGHAT, CDR2 FQNNGV. Unmatched junction bases numbered 4, after V lost 3 bases and J lost 8 bases. CDR3 sequence (DNA): TGTGCCAGCAGCTTGCTAGCGGGAGTTGATGAGCAGTTCTTC. This encodes CASSLLAGVDEQFF.

The V gene is TRBV24-1, the J gene TRBJ2-3; D may be TRBD1 (5 bases). Between the trimmed V and J ends, which lost 4 bases and 0 bases, there was a span of 13 bases. The CDR3 sequence is 16 residues long. Per germline, CDR1 KGHDR and CDR2 SFDVKD. In DNA, the CDR3 is TGTGCCACCAGTGACAGAAGCAGGGTTAGCACAGATACGCAGTATTTT. It yields the protein CATSDRSRVSTDTQYF.

J is TRBJ2-1 and V is TRBV7-3; 9 bases line up with TRBD2. In germline, CDR1 is SGHTA, CDR2 FQGTGA. The J segment lost 6 bases and the V segment lost 5 bases, leaving 8 bases of the junction unmatched. This CDR3 is built from 15 residues. The DNA of the CDR3 is TGTGCCAGCAGCCCCAGCGGGAGGCGAGGCAATGAGCAGTTCTTC. Residues: CASSPSGRRGNEQFF.

The genes are TRBV19 and TRBJ1-2; 9 bases line up with TRBD1. Per germline, CDR1 LNHDA and CDR2 SQIVND (reference sequence). J gave up 14 bases and V 0 bases, and 10 bases lay outside the gene matches. This CDR3 is built from 14 residues. The DNA of the CDR3 is TGTGCCAGTAGTATAGAGGGACAGGGATTAATGGCGACCTTC. Translated: CASSIEGQGLMATF.

The table lists this clone with a few counts. The CDR3 loop is CASMTSAQETQYF. DNA of the CDR3: TGTGCCTCAATGACTAGCGCACAAGAGACCCAGTACTTC. V gene TRBV30 combines with J gene TRBJ2-5; TRBD2 matches 8 bases. The V gene's germline CDR1 is GTSNPN and CDR2 SVGIG (reference sequence). The V gene end was trimmed by 7 bases and the J gene end by 2 bases; junction bases not matched to a gene: 6. The CDR3 has 13 amino acids.

J is TRBJ2-5 and V is TRBV7-2; TRBD1 matches at 8 bases. V lost 4 bases, J lost 5 bases, and 9 bases stayed unmatched. Germline CDR1 reads SGHTA; CDR2 reads FQGNSA. This CDR3 region has 15 residues. Here the CDR3 DNA reads TGTGCCAGCAGCTCCAACAGGGGGTCAGGGGAGACCCAGTACTTC. Protein: CASSSNRGSGETQYF.

The chain joins TRBV5-1 to TRBJ2-7, with TRBD1 matching 8 bases. Trimming took 4 bases from V and 0 from J; bases not matched to a gene: 9. CDR3 size: 16 residues. In germline, CDR1 is SGHRS, CDR2 YFSETQ. The CDR3 loop reads CASSPDRGSSSYEQYF. The CDR3 DNA sequence: TGCGCCAGCAGCCCAGACAGGGGCTCAAGCTCCTACGAGCAGTACTTC.

The V and J genes are TRBV5-1 and TRBJ2-3, with 8 positions matching TRBD2. J lost 1 base, V lost 4 bases, and 14 bases had no gene match. CDR3 length: 18 residues. Germline CDR1 and CDR2: SGHRS and YFSETQ. Written as DNA, the CDR3 is TGCGCCAGCAGCCTTAGACCGCTTAGCGGGGCCCGCACAGATACGCAGTATTTT. As protein: CASSLRPLSGARTDTQYF.